One TCR beta chain is described in this entry. Its antigen is not identified. Profiled with immunoSEQ multiplex PCR; TCRdb holds only in-frame clones, not every one. Of some 21,000 clones listed, over 75% are singletons. The data are from a study of CD4+ T cells in melanoma. The study, taken as a whole, reports: In melanoma, neoantigen-specific CD4+ T cells reportedly differed in differentiation state. CD8+ T cell, macrophage and B cell function reportedly correlated with neoantigen-specific CD4+ T cells.

This TCR was sampled from a human donor with melanoma.

The CDR3 bases are TGTGCCAGCAGCTTAAGCCAGGGCAACACTGAAGCTTTCTTT. Protein sequence: CASSLSQGNTEAFF. The chain employs TRBV7-2 and TRBJ1-1; D perhaps matches TRBD1 (5 bases). CDR1 and CDR2 from the germline V gene are SGHTA and FQGNSA. The V end lost 2 bases, the J end lost 2 bases, and 9 bases lay between the germline ends. This CDR3 contains 14 residues. Full variable domain (rest looked up from reference TRBV7-2 and TRBJ1-1): GAGVSQSPSNKVTEKGKDVELRCDPISGHTALYWYRQSLGQGLEFLIYFQGNSAPDKSGLPSDRFSAERTGGSVSTLTIQRTQQEDSAVYLCASSLSQGNTEAFFGQGTRLTVV.